This T cell receptor (beta chain) was documented in a study of blood T cell repertoires in COVID-19. With regard to this clone: The junction shows a germline mismatch at one end, possibly a read error.

Germline CDR1 is ENHRY and CDR2 is SYGVKD. The CDR3 runs 14 residues. Authors' data handling: Amplification of reference gene primers was used by the study to estimate nucleated cell counts. The assay was immunoSEQ multiplex PCR, and TCRdb's table has in-frame clones only and misses some. Clone size and the V and J calls come from that table; the DNA yielded D and trimming. This sample has about 100,000 clones, with around 85% found just once. The material sequenced was peripheral blood. This TCR came from a man between 45 and 60 years old with active or convalescent COVID-19. The chain employs TRBV10-3 and TRBJ1-1; possible D gene TRBD1, 6 bases. In nucleotides, the CDR3 is TGTGCCATCAGTGAGACCTCGGGACACCCCGAAGGGATCTTT. Residues: CAISETSGHPEGIF.